The entry that follows covers one T cell receptor beta chain sequence. What it recognizes is unknown. Assay: immunoSEQ multiplex PCR; the TCRdb copy retains only in-frame clones and omits some. Of some 450,000 clones listed, less than 95% are singletons. The CDR3 runs 11 residues. Trimming removed 5 bases from V and 9 bases from J, with 8 bases in between. Germline CDR1 reads MDHEN; CDR2 reads SYDVKM. Treatment here: some 20 received Ad26.COV2.S at low or high dose, single or two shots; several received placebo; per-sample allocation not given. Collection of samples fell on day 63 after the first vaccine or placebo injection. The entry originates in a study of Ad26.COV2.S vaccination and SARS-CoV-2 variants. Findings and limits, study-wide: Analyses that measured TCR breadth and depth may have underestimated total T cell responses. Non-spike TCR breadth was similar in vaccine and placebo recipients. There was reportedly substantial breadth in spike-specific CD8+ and CD4+ T cell responses after vaccination.

This specimen was peripheral blood, taken in a trial of Ad26.COV2.S vaccine versus placebo. The J gene is TRBJ2-4, the V gene TRBV28; TRBD1 might be the D (6 bases). The sequence derives from a person aged 18-60 years who received the Ad26.COV2.S COVID-19 vaccine or a placebo. The CDR3 reads CASSTGIIQYF. The CDR3 DNA reads TGTGCCAGCAGTACAGGGATCATTCAGTACTTC. The full variable domain, its missing parts supplied by reference TRBV28 and TRBJ2-4, is DVKVTQSSRYLVKRTGEKVFLECVQDMDHENMFWYRQDPGLGLRLIYFSYDVKMKEKGDIPEGYSVSREKKERFSLILESASTNQTSMYLCASSTGIIQYFGAGTRLSVL.